This T cell receptor beta chain is drawn from a study of technical replicates of blood from several donors. This table comes from immunoSEQ multiplex PCR, and its TCRdb copy is limited to in-frame clones, with some not included. The sample records some 83,000 clones, 93% being singletons. This clonotype originated in a human donor in good health. The sequenced sample consisted of T cells isolated from PBMCs.

As DNA, the CDR3 is TGTGCCAGCAGTTACCACAGGGGGAACTATGGCTACACCTTC. This codes for CASSYHRGNYGYTF. The rearrangement links TRBV6-5 to TRBJ1-2, with 8 nucleotides matching TRBD1. Germline lookup yields CDR1 MNHEY and CDR2 SVGAGI. CDR3 length: 14 amino acids. V gave up 2 bases and J gave up 2 bases; unmatched junction bases: 1.